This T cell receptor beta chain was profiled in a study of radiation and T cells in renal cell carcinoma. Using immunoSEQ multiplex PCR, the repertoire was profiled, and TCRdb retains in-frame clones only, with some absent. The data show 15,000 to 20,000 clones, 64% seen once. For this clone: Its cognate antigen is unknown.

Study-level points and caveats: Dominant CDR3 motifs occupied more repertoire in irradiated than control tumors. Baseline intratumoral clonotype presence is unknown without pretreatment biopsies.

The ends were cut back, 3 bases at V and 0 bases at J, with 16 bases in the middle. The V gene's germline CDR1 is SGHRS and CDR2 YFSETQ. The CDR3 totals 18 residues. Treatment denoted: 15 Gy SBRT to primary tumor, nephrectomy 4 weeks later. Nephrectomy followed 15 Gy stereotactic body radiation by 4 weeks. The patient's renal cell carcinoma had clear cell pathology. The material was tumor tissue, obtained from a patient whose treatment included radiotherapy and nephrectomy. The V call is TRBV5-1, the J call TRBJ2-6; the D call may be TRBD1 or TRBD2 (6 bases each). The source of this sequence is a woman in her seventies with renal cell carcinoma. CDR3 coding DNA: TGCGCCAGCAGCTGGGCGGGACAAAAAAACTCTGGGGCCAACGTCCTGACTTTC. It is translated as CASSWAGQKNSGANVLTF.